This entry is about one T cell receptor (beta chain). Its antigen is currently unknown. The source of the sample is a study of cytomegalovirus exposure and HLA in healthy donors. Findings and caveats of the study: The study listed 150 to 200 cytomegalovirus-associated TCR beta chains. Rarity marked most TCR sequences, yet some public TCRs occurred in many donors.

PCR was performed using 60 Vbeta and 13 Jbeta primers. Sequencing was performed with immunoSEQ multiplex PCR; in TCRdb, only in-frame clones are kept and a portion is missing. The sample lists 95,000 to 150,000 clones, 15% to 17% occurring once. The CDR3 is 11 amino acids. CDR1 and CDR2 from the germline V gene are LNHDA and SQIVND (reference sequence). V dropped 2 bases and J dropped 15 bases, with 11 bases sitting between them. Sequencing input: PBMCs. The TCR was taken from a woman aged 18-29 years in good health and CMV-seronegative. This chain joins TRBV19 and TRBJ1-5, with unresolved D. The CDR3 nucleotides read TGTGCCAGTAGTATAAACTACGATCGGCATTTT. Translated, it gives CASSINYDRHF.